This TCR beta chain comes out of a study of regulatory T cells in long-lasting Graves disease. In this sample, this clonotype turned up many times. CDR1 and CDR2 from the germline V gene are MNHEY and SVGEGT. The CDR3 contains 14 residues. Specified time point: newly diagnosed GD, antithyroid drugs for less than 3 months. PBMC RNA served as the TCR library source. Arm-PCR of CDR3 regions with iRepertoire HTBI primers generated TCR beta libraries. MiXCR was run by TCRdb on the multiplex PCR reads, yielding one entry per CDR3 protein. The table has some 410,000 distinct CDR3 sequences, 15% to 20% seen once. This sample was shared with a second study, whose subject was T cells in Graves' hyperthyroidism and ophthalmopathy. That work states: HTBI primers drove first-round RT-PCR of the TCR CDR3.

The chain recombines TRBV6-2 or TRBV6-3 with TRBJ2-1; perhaps TRBD1 as D (5 bases). The J call is doubtful: the DNA matches TRBJ2-5 better. Sequences were derived from peripheral blood mononuclear cells (PBMCs), sampled at new diagnosis, from a patient treated with antithyroid drugs. This receptor was taken from a woman between 25 and 40 years old with Graves disease. The CDR3 sequence is CASSYSTVKETQYF. Here the CDR3 DNA reads TGTGCCAGCAGTTACTCGACAGTAAAAGAGACCCAGTACTTC.